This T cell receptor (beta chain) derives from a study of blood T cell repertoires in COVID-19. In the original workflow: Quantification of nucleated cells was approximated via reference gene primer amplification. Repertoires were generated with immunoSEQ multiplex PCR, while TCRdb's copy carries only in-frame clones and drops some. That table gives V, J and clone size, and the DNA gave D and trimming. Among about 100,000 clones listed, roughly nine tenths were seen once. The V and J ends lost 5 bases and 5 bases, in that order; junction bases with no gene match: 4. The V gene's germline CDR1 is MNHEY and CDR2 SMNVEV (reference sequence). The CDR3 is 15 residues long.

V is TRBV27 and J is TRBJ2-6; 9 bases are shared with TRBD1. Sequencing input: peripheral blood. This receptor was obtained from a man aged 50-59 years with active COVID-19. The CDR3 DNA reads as TGTGCCAGCAGTCTACAGGGGGCTAGGGCCAACGTCCTGACTTTC. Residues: CASSLQGARANVLTF.